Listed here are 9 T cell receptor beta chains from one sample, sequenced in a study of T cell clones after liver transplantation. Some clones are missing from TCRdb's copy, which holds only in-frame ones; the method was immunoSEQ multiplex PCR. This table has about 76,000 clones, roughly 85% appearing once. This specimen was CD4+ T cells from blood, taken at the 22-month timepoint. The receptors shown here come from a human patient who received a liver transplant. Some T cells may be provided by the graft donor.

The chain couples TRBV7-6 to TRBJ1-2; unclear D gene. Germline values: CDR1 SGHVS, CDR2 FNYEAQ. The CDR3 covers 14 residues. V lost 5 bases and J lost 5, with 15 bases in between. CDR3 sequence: CASSPRRSGYGYTF. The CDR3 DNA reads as TGTGCCAGCAGCCCTCGTCGATCCGGGTATGGCTACACCTTC. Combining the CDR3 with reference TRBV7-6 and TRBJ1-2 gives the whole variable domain GAGVSQSPRYKVTKRGQDVALRCDPISGHVSLYWYRQALGQGPEFLTYFNYEAQQDKSGLPNDRFSAERPEGSISTLTIQRTEQRDSAMYRCASSPRRSGYGYTFGSGTRLTVV.

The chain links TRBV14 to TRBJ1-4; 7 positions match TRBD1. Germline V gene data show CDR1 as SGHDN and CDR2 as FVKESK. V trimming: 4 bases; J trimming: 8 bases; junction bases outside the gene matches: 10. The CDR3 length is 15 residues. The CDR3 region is CASSPRQGSQEKLFF. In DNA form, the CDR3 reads TGTGCCAGCAGCCCCAGACAGGGAAGCCAAGAAAAACTGTTTTTT.

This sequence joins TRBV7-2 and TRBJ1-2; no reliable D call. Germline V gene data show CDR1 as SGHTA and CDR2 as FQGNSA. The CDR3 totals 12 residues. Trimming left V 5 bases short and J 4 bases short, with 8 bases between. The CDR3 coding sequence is TGTGCCAGCAGCCCCTTACTCTATGGCTACACCTTC. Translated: CASSPLLYGYTF.

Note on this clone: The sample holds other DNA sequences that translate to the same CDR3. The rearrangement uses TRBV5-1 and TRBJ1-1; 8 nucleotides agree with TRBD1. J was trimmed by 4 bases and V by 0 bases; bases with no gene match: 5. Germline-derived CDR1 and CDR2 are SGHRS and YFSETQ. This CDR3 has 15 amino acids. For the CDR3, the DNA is TGCGCCAGCAGCTTGGTCCAGGGGGCGGGCACTGAAGCTTTCTTT. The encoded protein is CASSLVQGAGTEAFF. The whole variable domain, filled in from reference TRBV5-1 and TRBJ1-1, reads KAGVTQTPRYLIKTRGQQVTLSCSPISGHRSVSWYQQTPGQGLQFLFEYFSETQRNKGNFPGRFSGRQFSNSRSEMNVSTLELGDSALYLCASSLVQGAGTEAFFGQGTRLTVV.

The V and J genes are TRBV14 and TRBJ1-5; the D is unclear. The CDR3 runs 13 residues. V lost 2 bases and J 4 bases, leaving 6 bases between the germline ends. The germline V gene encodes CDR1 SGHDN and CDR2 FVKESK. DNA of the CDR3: TGTGCCAGCAGCCAACACATTAATCAGCCCCAGCATTTT. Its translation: CASSQHINQPQHF.

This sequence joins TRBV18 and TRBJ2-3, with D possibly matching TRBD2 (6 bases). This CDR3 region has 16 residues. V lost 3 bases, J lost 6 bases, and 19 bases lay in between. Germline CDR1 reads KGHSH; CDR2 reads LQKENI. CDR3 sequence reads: CASSPSGNAGGDTQYF. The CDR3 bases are TGTGCCAGCTCACCTTCCGGAAACGCCGGAGGGGATACGCAGTATTTT.

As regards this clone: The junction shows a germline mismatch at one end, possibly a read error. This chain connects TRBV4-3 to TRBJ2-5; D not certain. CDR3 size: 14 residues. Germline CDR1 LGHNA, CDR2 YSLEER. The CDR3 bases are TGCGCCAGCAGCCAAAGAAATGGTCAAGGGACCCAGTACTTC. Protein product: CASSQRNGQGTQYF.

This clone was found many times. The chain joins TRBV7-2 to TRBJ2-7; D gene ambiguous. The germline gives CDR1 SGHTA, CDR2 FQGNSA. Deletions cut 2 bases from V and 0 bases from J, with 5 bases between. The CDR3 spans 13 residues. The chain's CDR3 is CASSLSSSYEQYF. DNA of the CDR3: TGTGCCAGCAGCTTAAGTAGCTCCTACGAGCAGTACTTC.

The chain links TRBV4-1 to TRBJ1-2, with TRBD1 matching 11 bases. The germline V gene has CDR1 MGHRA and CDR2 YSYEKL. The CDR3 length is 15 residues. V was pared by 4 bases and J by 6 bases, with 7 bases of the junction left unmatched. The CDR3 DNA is TGCGCCAGCAGCCCCACCGGACAGGGGGCGGATGGCTACACCTTC. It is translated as CASSPTGQGADGYTF.